The 16 T cell receptor beta chains below were found in one sample sequenced in a study of T cells in women clearing cervical HPV infection. The data were produced by immunoSEQ multiplex PCR, yet TCRdb's version contains in-frame clones alone and is incomplete. This listing includes roughly 34,000 clones. Material for sequencing was blood buffy coat. These receptor sequences come from a woman aged 18 to 75 with a cervical HPV16 infection that either progressed to CIN3+ or cleared (not recorded which).

As concerns this clone: The read finishes 3 residues shy of the CDR3 end, and the germline J gene is used to complete it. This rearrangement joins TRBV15 to TRBJ1-2; D is possibly TRBD1 (5 bases). The CDR3 has 15 amino acids. The V end lost 3 bases, the J end lost 0 bases, and 11 bases lay between the germline ends. From germline, CDR1 is LNHNV and CDR2 YYDKDF (reference sequence). Incomplete CDR3 DNA: TGTGCCACCAGCAGGGGTGGGGGGGCTAACTATGGC. Protein product: CATSRGGGANYG. The whole CDR3 is CATSRGGGANYGYTF.

Worth noting for this clone: Coverage ceases 3 residues before the CDR3 finishes, and the germline J gene fills in the end. V usage is TRBV11-3 and J usage is TRBJ1-1; 7 positions agree with TRBD1. V lost 8 bases and J lost 3; bases outside the gene matches: 6. The CDR3 consists of 13 residues. Germline CDR1 is SGHNT and CDR2 is YENEEA. The covered CDR3 bases are TGTGCCAGCCAAGACAGGGCTGACACTGAA. It is translated as CASQDRADTE. In full, the CDR3 reads CASQDRADTEAFF.

Turning to this clone: The read terminates 3 residues ahead of where the CDR3 ends, so the germline J gene completes it. The J gene is TRBJ1-2, the V gene TRBV5-1; 8 nucleotides line up with TRBD1. The ends lost 3 bases at V and 4 bases at J; junction bases unmatched: 5. Germline values: CDR1 SGHRS, CDR2 YFSETQ. The CDR3 is 14 residues long. The CDR3 is CASSSGQEGYGYTF. The part of the CDR3 DNA that was read is TGCGCCAGCAGCTCGGGACAGGAGGGCTATGGC.

On this clone itself: The read ends 3 residues early relative to the CDR3; the germline J gene fills the gap. The genes are TRBV7-9 and TRBJ2-2, with no clear D. This CDR3 is 13 amino acids long. CDR1 is SEHNR and CDR2 is FQNEAQ in the germline V gene (reference sequence). The covered CDR3 bases are TGTGCCAGCAGCTCCGACATGAATGAAAAG. Amino acid sequence: CASSSDMNEK. The full CDR3 sequence reads CASSSDMNEKLFF. Together with reference TRBV7-9 and TRBJ2-2, the CDR3 gives the full variable domain: DTGVSQNPRHKITKRGQNVTFRCDPISEHNRLYWYRQTLGQGPEFLTYFQNEAQLEKSRLLSDRFSAERPKGSFSTLEIQRTEQGDSAMYLCASSSDMNEKLFFGEGSRLTVL.

To note about this clone: Read coverage stops 3 residues before the CDR3 terminus; the germline J gene supplies the remainder. The chain uses TRBV9 and TRBJ2-3; 7 positions match TRBD1. The CDR3 loop spans 15 amino acids. V shed 4 bases, J shed 5 bases, and the junction held 10 bases outside the gene matches. Germline CDR1 is SGDLS and CDR2 is YYNGEE. CDR3 DNA, as far as it was read: TGTGCCAGCAGCCCCCGGACAGGTTTGGGAGATACG. The encoded protein is CASSPRTGLGDT. In full, the CDR3 reads CASSPRTGLGDTQYF.

Regarding this clone: The CDR3 extends 3 residues past the end of the read, so its final part is completed from the germline J gene. V gene TRBV20-1 combines with J gene TRBJ2-5, with 8 bases identical to TRBD2. Germline V gene sequence: CDR1 DFQATT, CDR2 SNEGSKA (reference sequence). Unmatched junction bases numbered 8, after V lost 6 bases and J lost 5 bases. The CDR3 length is 13 residues. Here the CDR3 reads CSAGGATRETQYF. CDR3 bases read: TGCAGTGCCGGGGGGGCAACGAGGGAGACC.

This clone is deemed medium-sized by its frequency. The read ends 3 residues before the CDR3 terminus; that terminus is restored from the germline J gene. The chain is built from TRBV4-2 and TRBJ1-4; 9 bases match TRBD1. Germline assignment: CDR1 LGHNA and CDR2 YNFKEQ. J gave up 0 bases and V 3 bases, and 14 bases lay outside the gene matches. The CDR3 runs 20 residues. The CDR3 region is CASSHRIKQGASPTNEKLFF. The sequenced part of the CDR3 DNA is TGTGCCAGCAGCCATAGGATCAAACAGGGGGCCTCCCCAACTAATGAAAAA.

Note on this clone: The germline gene is not matched at one end of the junction; a read error may be the cause. Coverage ceases 3 residues before the CDR3 finishes, and the germline J gene fills in the end. The chain joins TRBV4-2 to TRBJ2-5; tentative D call: TRBD2 (6 bases). Per germline, CDR1 LGHNA and CDR2 YNFKEQ. The CDR3 is 17 amino acids. The CDR3 bases that were read are TGCGCCAGCAGCCAAGATTACAGCGGGTACCCTAGGGGGACC. Protein product: CASSQDYSGYPRGT. The complete CDR3 sequence is CASSQDYSGYPRGTQYF.

As concerns this clone: The read terminates 3 residues before the CDR3 end, so the remaining end is supplied by the germline J gene. The chain carries TRBV5-1 and TRBJ1-1; the match to TRBD1 covers 9 bases. The CDR3 length is 15 residues. Germline assignment: CDR1 SGHRS and CDR2 YFSETQ. After removal of 4 bases from V and 7 bases from J, the junction contained 11 bases not matched to a gene. CDR3 residues: CASSPEGTGFGEAFF. CDR3 DNA, as far as it was read: TGCGCCAGCAGCCCGGAGGGGACAGGGTTCGGTGAA. Looking up the rest from reference TRBV5-1 and TRBJ1-1 gives the full variable domain: KAGVTQTPRYLIKTRGQQVTLSCSPISGHRSVSWYQQTPGQGLQFLFEYFSETQRNKGNFPGRFSGRQFSNSRSEMNVSTLELGDSALYLCASSPEGTGFGEAFFGQGTRLTVV.

Details on this clone: The read halts 3 residues ahead of the CDR3 end, with the missing end drawn from the germline J gene. The gene calls are TRBV12-5 and TRBJ2-2, with 9 positions matching TRBD1. From germline, CDR1 is LGHNT and CDR2 FRNRAP. The V and J ends lost 0 bases and 5 bases, in that order; junction bases with no gene match: 13. The CDR3 spans 19 residues. The CDR3 sequence is CASGLVTPTGGRWTGELFF. CDR3 DNA (partial): TGTGCTAGTGGTTTGGTCACCCCCACAGGGGGCAGGTGGACCGGGGAG.

Comments on this clone: The read terminates 3 residues before the CDR3 end, so the remaining end is supplied by the germline J gene. The chain couples TRBV30 to TRBJ2-3; TRBD1 might be the D (6 bases). The CDR3 covers 14 residues. Germline V CDR1 and CDR2: GTSNPN, SVGIG (reference sequence). The DNA read from the CDR3 is TGTGCCTGGAGTCTAGGACAGCACCAAGAGACG. This sequence encodes CAWSLGQHQET. The CDR3 in its entirety is CAWSLGQHQETQYF.

Details on this clone: From the germline J gene comes the end of the CDR3, since the read stops 3 residues before it. This rearrangement joins TRBV15 to TRBJ1-4; D is undetermined. Germline V gene sequence: CDR1 LNHNV, CDR2 YYDKDF (reference sequence). The CDR3 is 15 amino acids. CDR3 sequence reads: CATSRGRAYNSPLFF. The sequenced part of the CDR3 DNA is TGTGCCACCAGCAGAGGAAGAGCCTATAATTCACCA.

CDR3: CASSYPGQGVNEQFF. Partial CDR3 DNA: TGTGCCAGCAGCTACCCGGGACAGGGGGTCAATGAG. V is TRBV11-3 and J is TRBJ2-1, with 11 bases lining up with TRBD1. The read comes to an end 3 residues before the CDR3 does, leaving the germline J gene to fill in the end. Looked up from germline, CDR1 is SGHNT and CDR2 is YENEEA. V lost 4 bases and J lost 6; bases outside the gene matches: 5. There are 15 residues in the CDR3.

As regards this clone: At one boundary the junction diverges from the germline segment, which might be a read error. The read terminates 3 residues before the CDR3 end, so the remaining end is supplied by the germline J gene. The J gene is TRBJ1-2, the V gene TRBV4-2; possibly TRBD1 for D (6 bases). CDR1 is LGHNA and CDR2 is YNFKEQ in the germline V gene. The CDR3 loop spans 17 amino acids. The CDR3 region is CASSQEGLVGGDYGYTF. The CDR3 DNA, read in part, is TGCGCCAGCAGCCAAGAGGGGTTGGTTGGGGGCGACTATGGC.

The chain's CDR3 is CSARDPQGAVYGYTF. The CDR3 DNA, read in part, is TGCAGTGCTAGAGATCCCCAGGGGGCGGTGTATGGC. The rearrangement links TRBV20-1 to TRBJ1-2; 8 positions agree with TRBD1. The read ends 3 residues shy of where the CDR3 ends; the end is completed using the germline J gene. CDR3 size: 15 residues. With V trimmed by 0 bases and J by 5 bases, 8 bases remained unmatched. Germline V lookup: CDR1 DFQATT, CDR2 SNEGSKA (reference sequence).

Concerning this clone itself: The DNA ends 3 residues before the CDR3 does, and the rest of the CDR3 is filled in from the germline J gene. This chain links TRBV7-2 with TRBJ2-7; a possible D gene is TRBD2 (5 bases). CDR3 length equals 14 residues. Per germline, CDR1 SGHTA and CDR2 FQGNSA. V lost 3 bases and J 6 bases, leaving 15 bases between the germline ends. The CDR3 DNA, read in part, is TGTGCCAGCAGCTTCGCGCCCGGGGTGGGCGAG. This translates into CASSFAPGVGE. The whole CDR3 protein reads CASSFAPGVGEQYF.